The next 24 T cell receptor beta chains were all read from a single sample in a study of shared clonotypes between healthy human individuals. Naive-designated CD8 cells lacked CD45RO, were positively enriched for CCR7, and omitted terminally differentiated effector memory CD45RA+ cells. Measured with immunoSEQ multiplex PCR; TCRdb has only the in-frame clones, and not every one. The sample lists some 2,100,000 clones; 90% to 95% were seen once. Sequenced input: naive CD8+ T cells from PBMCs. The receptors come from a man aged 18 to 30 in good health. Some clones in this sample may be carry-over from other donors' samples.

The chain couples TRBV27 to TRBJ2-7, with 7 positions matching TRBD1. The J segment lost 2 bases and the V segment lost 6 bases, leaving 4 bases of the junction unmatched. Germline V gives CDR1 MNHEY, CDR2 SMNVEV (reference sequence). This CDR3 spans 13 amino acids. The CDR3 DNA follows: TGTGCCAGCAGGTCGACAGGGACCTACGAGCAGTACTTC. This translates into CASRSTGTYEQYF.

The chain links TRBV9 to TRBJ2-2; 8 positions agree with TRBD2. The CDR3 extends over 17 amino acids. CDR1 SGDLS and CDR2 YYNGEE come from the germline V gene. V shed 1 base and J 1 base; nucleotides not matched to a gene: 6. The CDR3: CASSVSRREGNTGELFF. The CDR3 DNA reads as TGTGCCAGCAGCGTATCCCGACGGGAGGGGAACACCGGGGAGCTGTTTTTT.

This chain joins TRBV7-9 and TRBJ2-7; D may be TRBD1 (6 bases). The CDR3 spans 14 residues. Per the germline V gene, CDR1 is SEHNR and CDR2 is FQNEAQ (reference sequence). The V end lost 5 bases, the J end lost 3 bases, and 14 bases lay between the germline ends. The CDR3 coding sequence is TGTGCCAGCAGCCCCACAGGGTACCTCTACGAGCAGTACTTC. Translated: CASSPTGYLYEQYF.

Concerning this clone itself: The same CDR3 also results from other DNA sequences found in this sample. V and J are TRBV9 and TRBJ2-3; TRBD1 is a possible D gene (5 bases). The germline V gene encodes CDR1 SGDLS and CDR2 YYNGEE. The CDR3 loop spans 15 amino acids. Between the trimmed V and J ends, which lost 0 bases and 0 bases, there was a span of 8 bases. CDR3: CASSVGGGSTDTQYF. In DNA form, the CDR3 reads TGTGCCAGCAGCGTAGGGGGCGGAAGCACAGATACGCAGTATTTT.

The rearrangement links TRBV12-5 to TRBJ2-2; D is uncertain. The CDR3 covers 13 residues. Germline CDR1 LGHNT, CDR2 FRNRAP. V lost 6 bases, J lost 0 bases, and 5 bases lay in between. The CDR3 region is CASGETNTGELFF. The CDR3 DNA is TGTGCTAGTGGCGAAACGAACACCGGGGAGCTGTTTTTT.

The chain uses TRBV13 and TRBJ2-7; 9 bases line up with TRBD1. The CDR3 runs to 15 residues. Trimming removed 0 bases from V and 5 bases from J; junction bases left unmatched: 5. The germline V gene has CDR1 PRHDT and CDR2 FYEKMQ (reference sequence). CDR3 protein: CASSLGRDRVHEQYF. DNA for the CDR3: TGTGCCAGCAGCTTAGGCCGGGACAGGGTCCACGAGCAGTACTTC.

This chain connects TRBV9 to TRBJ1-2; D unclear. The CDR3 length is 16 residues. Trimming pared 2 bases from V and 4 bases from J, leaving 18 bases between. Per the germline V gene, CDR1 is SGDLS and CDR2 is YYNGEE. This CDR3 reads CASSVGTTDPLYGYTF. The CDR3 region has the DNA TGTGCCAGCAGCGTCGGCACGACGGACCCTCTCTATGGCTACACCTTC.

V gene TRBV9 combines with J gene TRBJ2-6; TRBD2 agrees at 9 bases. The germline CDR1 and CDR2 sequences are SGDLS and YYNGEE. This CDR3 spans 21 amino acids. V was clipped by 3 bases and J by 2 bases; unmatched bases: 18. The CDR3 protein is CASSDALTSGTNPPGANVLTF. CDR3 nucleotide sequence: TGTGCCAGCAGCGACGCCCTGACTAGCGGAACAAATCCGCCTGGGGCCAACGTCCTGACTTTC. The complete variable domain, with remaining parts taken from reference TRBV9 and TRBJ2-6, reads DSGVTQTPKHLITATGQRVTLRCSPRSGDLSVYWYQQSLDQGLQFLIQYYNGEERAKGNILERFSAQQFPDLHSELNLSSLELGDSALYFCASSDALTSGTNPPGANVLTFGAGSRLTVL.

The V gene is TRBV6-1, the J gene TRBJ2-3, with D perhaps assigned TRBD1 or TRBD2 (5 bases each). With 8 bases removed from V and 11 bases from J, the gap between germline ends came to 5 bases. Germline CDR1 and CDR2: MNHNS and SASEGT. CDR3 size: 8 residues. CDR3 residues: CASGGQYF. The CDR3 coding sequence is TGTGCCAGCGGGGGGCAGTATTTT.

CDR3 sequence reads: CASRPAGGAYEQYF. CDR3 DNA sequence: TGTGCCAGCAGGCCCGCTGGGGGGGCCTACGAGCAGTACTTC. The chain employs TRBV28 and TRBJ2-7, with 7 bases matching TRBD2. After removal of 6 bases from V and 2 bases from J, the junction contained 7 bases not matched to a gene. This CDR3 comprises 14 residues. Germline CDR1 is MDHEN and CDR2 is SYDVKM.

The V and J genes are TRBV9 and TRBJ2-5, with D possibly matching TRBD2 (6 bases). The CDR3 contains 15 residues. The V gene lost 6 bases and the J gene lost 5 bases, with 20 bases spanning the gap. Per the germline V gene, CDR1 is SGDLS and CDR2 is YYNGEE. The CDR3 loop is CASTEGTGEGETQYF. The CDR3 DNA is TGTGCCAGCACCGAGGGGACGGGAGAAGGGGAGACCCAGTACTTC. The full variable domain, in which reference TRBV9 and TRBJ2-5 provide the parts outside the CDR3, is DSGVTQTPKHLITATGQRVTLRCSPRSGDLSVYWYQQSLDQGLQFLIQYYNGEERAKGNILERFSAQQFPDLHSELNLSSLELGDSALYFCASTEGTGEGETQYFGPGTRLLVL.

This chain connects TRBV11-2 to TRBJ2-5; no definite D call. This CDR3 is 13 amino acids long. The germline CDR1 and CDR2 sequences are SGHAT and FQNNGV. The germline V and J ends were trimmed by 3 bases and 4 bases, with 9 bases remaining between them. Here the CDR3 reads CASSFVRAETQYF. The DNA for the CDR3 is TGTGCCAGCAGCTTTGTAAGGGCAGAGACCCAGTACTTC. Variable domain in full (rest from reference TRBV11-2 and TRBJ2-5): EAGVAQSPRYKIIEKRQSVAFWCNPISGHATLYWYQQILGQGPKLLIQFQNNGVVDDSQLPKDRFSAERLKGVDSTLKIQPAKLEDSAVYLCASSFVRAETQYFGPGTRLLVL.

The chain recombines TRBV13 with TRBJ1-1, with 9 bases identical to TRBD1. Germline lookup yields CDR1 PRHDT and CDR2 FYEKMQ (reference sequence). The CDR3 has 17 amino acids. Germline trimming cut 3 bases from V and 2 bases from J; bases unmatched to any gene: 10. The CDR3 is CASSFSSRGQGNTEAFF. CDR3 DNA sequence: TGTGCCAGCAGCTTTTCCTCACGGGGACAGGGAAACACTGAAGCTTTCTTT.

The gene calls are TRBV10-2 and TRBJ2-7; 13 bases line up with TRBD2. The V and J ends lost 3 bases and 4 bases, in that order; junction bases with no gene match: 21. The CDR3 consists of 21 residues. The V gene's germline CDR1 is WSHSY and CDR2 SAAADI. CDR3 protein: CASSEPMVLTSGRPQGYEQYF. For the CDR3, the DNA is TGCGCCAGCAGTGAACCAATGGTGTTGACTAGCGGGAGGCCCCAGGGGTACGAGCAGTACTTC.

CDR3 sequence: CASSEPRDREDEQYF. The DNA for the CDR3 is TGTGCCAGCAGTGAACCCCGGGACAGGGAGGACGAGCAGTACTTC. The rearrangement uses TRBV6-1 and TRBJ2-7; 9 nucleotides match TRBD1. The CDR3 length is 15 residues. The germline V gene has CDR1 MNHNS and CDR2 SASEGT. V was pared by 2 bases and J by 5 bases, with 7 bases of the junction left unmatched.

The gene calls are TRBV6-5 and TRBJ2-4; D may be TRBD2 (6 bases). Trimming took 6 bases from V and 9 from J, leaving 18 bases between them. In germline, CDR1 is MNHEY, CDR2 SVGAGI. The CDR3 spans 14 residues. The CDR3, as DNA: TGTGCCAGCAGGGGGGGACGGGCGGTAGCCATTCAGTACTTC. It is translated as CASRGGRAVAIQYF.

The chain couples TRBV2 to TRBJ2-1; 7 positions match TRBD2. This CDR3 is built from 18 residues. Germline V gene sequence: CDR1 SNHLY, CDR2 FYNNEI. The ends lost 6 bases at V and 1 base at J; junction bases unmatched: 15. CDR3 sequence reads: CASRSPGTYGRSYNEQFF. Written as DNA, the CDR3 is TGTGCCAGCAGATCTCCGGGAACTTACGGGAGGTCCTACAATGAGCAGTTCTTC.

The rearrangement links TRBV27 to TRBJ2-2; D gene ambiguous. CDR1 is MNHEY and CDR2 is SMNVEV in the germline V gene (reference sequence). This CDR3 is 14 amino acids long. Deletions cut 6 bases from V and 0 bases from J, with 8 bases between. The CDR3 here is CASRLTPNTGELFF. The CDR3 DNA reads TGTGCCAGCAGACTGACACCGAACACCGGGGAGCTGTTTTTT.

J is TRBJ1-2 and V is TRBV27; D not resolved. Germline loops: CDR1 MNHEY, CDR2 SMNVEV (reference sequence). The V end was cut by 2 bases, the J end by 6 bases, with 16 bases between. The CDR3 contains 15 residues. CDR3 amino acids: CASSLIGILGDGYTF. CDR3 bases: TGTGCCAGCAGTTTAATAGGTATCCTCGGAGATGGCTACACCTTC.

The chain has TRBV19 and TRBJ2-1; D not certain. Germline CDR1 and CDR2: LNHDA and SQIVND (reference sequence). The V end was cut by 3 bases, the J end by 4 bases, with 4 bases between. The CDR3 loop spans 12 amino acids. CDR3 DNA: TGTGCCAGTAGTATGGTATACAATGAGCAGTTCTTC. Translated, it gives CASSMVYNEQFF. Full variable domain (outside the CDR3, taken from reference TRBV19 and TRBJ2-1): DGGITQSPKYLFRKEGQNVTLSCEQNLNHDAMYWYRQDPGQGLRLIYYSQIVNDFQKGDIAEGYSVSREKKESFPLTVTSAQKNPTAFYLCASSMVYNEQFFGPGTRLTVL.

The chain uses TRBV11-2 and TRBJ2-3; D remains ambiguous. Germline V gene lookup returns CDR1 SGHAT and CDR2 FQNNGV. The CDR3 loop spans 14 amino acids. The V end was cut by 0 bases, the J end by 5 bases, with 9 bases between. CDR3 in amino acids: CASSLDSLVDTQYF. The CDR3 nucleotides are TGTGCCAGCAGCTTAGACAGTTTAGTAGATACGCAGTATTTT.

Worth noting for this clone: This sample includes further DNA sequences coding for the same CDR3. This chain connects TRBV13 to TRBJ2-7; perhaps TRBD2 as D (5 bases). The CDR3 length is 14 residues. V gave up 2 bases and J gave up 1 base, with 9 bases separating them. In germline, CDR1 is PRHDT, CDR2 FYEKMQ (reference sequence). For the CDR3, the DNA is TGTGCCAGCAGCTTAACGTCGGGGTCCTACGAGCAGTACTTC. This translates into CASSLTSGSYEQYF.

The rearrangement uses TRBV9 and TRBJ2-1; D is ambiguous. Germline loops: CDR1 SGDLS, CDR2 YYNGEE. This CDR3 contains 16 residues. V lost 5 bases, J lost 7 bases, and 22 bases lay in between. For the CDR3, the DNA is TGTGCCAGCAGATCCCCTTCAACCGCCGGTAGGAATGAGCAGTTCTTC. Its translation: CASRSPSTAGRNEQFF.

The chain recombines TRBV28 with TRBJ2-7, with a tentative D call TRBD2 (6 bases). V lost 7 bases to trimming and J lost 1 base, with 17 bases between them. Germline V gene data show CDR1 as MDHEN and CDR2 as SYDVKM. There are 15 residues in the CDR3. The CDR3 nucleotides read TGTGCCAGCACCCCCTCGCGGGGCTCATCCTACGAGCAGTACTTC. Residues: CASTPSRGSSYEQYF.